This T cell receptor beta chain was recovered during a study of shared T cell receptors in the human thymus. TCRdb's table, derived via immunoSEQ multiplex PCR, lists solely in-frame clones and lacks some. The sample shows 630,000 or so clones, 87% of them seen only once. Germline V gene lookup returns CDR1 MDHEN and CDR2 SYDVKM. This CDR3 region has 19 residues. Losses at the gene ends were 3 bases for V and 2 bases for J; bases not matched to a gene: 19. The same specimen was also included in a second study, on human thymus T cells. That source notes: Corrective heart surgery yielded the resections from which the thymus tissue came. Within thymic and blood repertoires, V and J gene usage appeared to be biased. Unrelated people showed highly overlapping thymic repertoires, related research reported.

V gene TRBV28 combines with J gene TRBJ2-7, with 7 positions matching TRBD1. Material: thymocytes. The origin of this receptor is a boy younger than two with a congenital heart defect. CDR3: CASSFYLRAPGQQPYEQYF. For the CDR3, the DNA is TGTGCCAGCAGTTTTTATTTGAGGGCCCCGGGACAGCAACCCTACGAGCAGTACTTC.